These T cell receptor beta chains were read from a single sample in a study of blood T cells in healthy people across ages. TCRdb re-analysed the 5' RACE reads in MiXCR, keeping a single row per CDR3 protein. The sample contains about 640,000 distinct CDR3 sequences, roughly 50% of which appear only once. What was sequenced was blood. The origin of the receptors is a man in his sixties in good health. Both conserved end residues are part of each CDR3. D genes are given only for firm matches. Rows may omit the clone size; those that give it use once, few, many or a size class.

d_call	v_call	j_call	clone_size	cdr3_aa	cdr3_nt
TRBD1	TRBV5-1	TRBJ2-1	-	CASSPEGQAYNEQFF	TGCGCCAGCAGCCCTGAGGGACAGGCCTACAATGAGCAGTTCTTC
-	TRBV29-1	TRBJ1-2	few	CSVHRGANYGYTF	TGCAGCGTCCATAGGGGGGCTAACTATGGCTACACCTTC
TRBD2	TRBV5-1	TRBJ2-1	-	CVSSPLTSGYNEQFF	TGCGTCAGCAGCCCTCTTACTAGCGGCTACAATGAGCAGTTCTTC
TRBD1	TRBV14	TRBJ2-1	-	CASRRTGNEQFF	TGTGCCAGCAGACGGACAGGCAATGAGCAGTTCTTC
-	TRBV29-1	TRBJ2-1	few	CSVEEQFF	TGCAGCGTGGAAGAGCAGTTCTTC
-	TRBV3-1	TRBJ2-2	-	CASSQGAANGELFF	TGTGCCAGCAGCCAAGGGGCGGCCAACGGGGAGCTGTTTTTT
TRBD1	TRBV20-1	TRBJ1-2	few	CSAVTGGNYGYTF	TGCAGTGCAGTCACAGGGGGTAACTATGGCTACACCTTC
TRBD1	TRBV29-1	TRBJ2-4	-	CSVEVRGPRVQYF	TGCAGCGTTGAAGTCAGGGGGCCCCGTGTGCAGTACTTC
TRBD1	TRBV2	TRBJ1-2	-	CASSELAGGSRSYTF	TGTGCCAGCAGTGAATTGGCAGGGGGGAGCCGAAGCTACACCTTC
-	TRBV6-1	TRBJ1-5	many	CASTEGQGPLPQHF	TGTGCCAGCACCGAGGGCCAGGGGCCCCTTCCCCAGCATTTT
-	TRBV5-1	TRBJ2-3	-	CASSLGAAWRPDTQYF	TGCGCCAGCAGCTTGGGGGCAGCGTGGAGACCAGATACGCAGTATTTT
-	TRBV5-1	TRBJ2-6	few	CASSYLTGSGANVLTF	TGCGCCAGCAGTTATCTTACAGGCTCTGGGGCCAACGTCCTGACTTTC
-	TRBV29-1	TRBJ2-1	few	CSVVDNYEQFF	TGCAGCGTTGTGGACAATTATGAGCAGTTCTTC
TRBD1	TRBV10-1	TRBJ2-5	-	CASSSLGDREETQYF	TGCGCCAGCAGCTCCCTCGGGGACAGGGAAGAGACCCAGTACTTC
TRBD2	TRBV12-3/TRBV12-4	TRBJ2-7	-	CASSSRGGPGGSYEQYF	TGTGCCAGCAGTTCCCGCGGTGGGCCGGGAGGCTCCTACGAGCAGTACTTC
-	TRBV10-3	TRBJ2-3	-	CAIKYGGAQDTQYF	TGTGCCATCAAGTATGGGGGGGCGCAAGATACGCAGTATTTT
TRBD2	TRBV25-1	TRBJ2-5	-	CASSEYPGTTSGGLQETQYF	TGTGCCAGCAGTGAATACCCAGGGACCACTAGCGGGGGGTTACAAGAGACCCAGTACTTC
-	TRBV28	TRBJ1-2	-	CASSQGFYGYTF	TGTGCCAGCAGCCAGGGGTTCTATGGCTACACCTTC
-	TRBV3-1	TRBJ2-7	once	CASSPQSPVVPYEQYF	TGTGCCAGCAGCCCTCAAAGTCCAGTAGTTCCCTACGAGCAGTACTTC
-	TRBV3-1	TRBJ1-2	-	CASSQLRQNNYGYTF	TGTGCCAGCAGCCAACTCCGGCAGAATAACTATGGCTACACCTTC
-	TRBV12-3/TRBV12-4	TRBJ1-1	once	CASTLGQPPREAFF	TGTGCCAGCACCTTAGGACAGCCACCGCGAGAAGCTTTCTTT
TRBD1	TRBV5-1	TRBJ2-7	few	CASSWGDRDGHEQYF	TGCGCCAGCAGCTGGGGAGACAGGGACGGGCACGAGCAGTACTTC
-	TRBV21-1	TRBJ1-5	-	CASSNQGIEPQHF	TGTGCCAGCAGTAACCAGGGGATCGAGCCCCAGCATTTT
-	TRBV7-9	TRBJ2-3	-	CAGSSTSGGSSSTDTQYF	TGTGCCGGCAGCTCCACCTCTGGTGGCTCGTCTAGCACAGATACGCAGTATTTT
-	TRBV20-1	TRBJ2-7	few	CSALTPTSSGEQYF	TGCAGTGCTCTGACCCCTACTAGCTCGGGCGAGCAGTACTTC
TRBD1	TRBV29-1	TRBJ2-2	-	CSVRGQGANTGELFF	TGCAGCGTCAGAGGACAGGGGGCAAACACCGGGGAGCTGTTTTTT
TRBD2	TRBV4-2	TRBJ2-5	-	CASSQGLAGPNQETQYF	TGTGCCAGCAGCCAGGGACTAGCGGGGCCAAACCAAGAGACCCAGTACTTC
TRBD1	TRBV15	TRBJ2-5	-	CATSRDRGVLETQYF	TGTGCCACCAGCAGGGACAGGGGAGTTTTAGAGACCCAGTACTTC
TRBD2	TRBV7-2	TRBJ2-2	-	CASSLVAGGNTGELFF	TGTGCCAGCAGCTTAGTTGCGGGGGGGAACACCGGGGAGCTGTTTTTT
-	TRBV7-2	TRBJ1-5	-	CASSFGQTSNQPQHF	TGTGCCAGCAGCTTTGGACAGACTAGCAATCAGCCCCAGCATTTT
-	TRBV15	TRBJ2-7	-	CATSRAVGVLGEQYF	TGTGCCACCAGCAGGGCCGTGGGGGTCCTAGGGGAGCAGTACTTC
-	TRBV27	TRBJ2-3	-	CASSPSTGGTDTQYF	TGTGCCAGCAGTCCGTCGACAGGAGGCACAGATACGCAGTATTTT
TRBD2	TRBV24-1	TRBJ2-1	-	CATSDYGRGGGLAVNEQFF	TGTGCCACCAGTGATTACGGCAGGGGAGGAGGACTAGCGGTTAATGAGCAGTTCTTC
-	TRBV2	TRBJ2-5	-	CASEFSSYNEQYF	TGTGCCAGCGAGTTTAGCTCCTACAATGAGCAGTACTTC
-	TRBV21-1	TRBJ1-4	few	CASSKGGGVLREKLFF	TGTGCCAGCAGCAAAGGGGGAGGTGTCTTACGGGAAAAACTGTTTTTT
TRBD1	TRBV29-1	TRBJ1-2	-	CSVATGGSGYTF	TGCAGCGTTGCCACAGGGGGCTCGGGCTACACCTTC
-	TRBV28	TRBJ1-4	-	CASSLANFGLYEKLFF	TGTGCCAGCAGTTTGGCGAATTTTGGGTTATATGAAAAACTGTTTTTT
TRBD1	TRBV4-3	TRBJ2-5	-	CASSQTVQGGAETQYF	TGCGCCAGCAGCCAGACGGTACAGGGGGGAGCAGAGACCCAGTACTTC
TRBD2	TRBV7-2	TRBJ2-5	few	CASSPLRGGPHEQYF	TGTGCCAGCAGCCCGTTGCGGGGGGGCCCCCATGAGCAGTACTTC
TRBD2	TRBV7-2	TRBJ2-3	-	CASSLEASGEATQYF	TGTGCCAGCAGCTTAGAGGCTAGCGGGGAGGCAACGCAGTATTTT
TRBD2	TRBV2	TRBJ2-1	few	CASSGLGGIRNEQFF	TGTGCCAGCAGCGGACTCGGGGGGATTCGTAATGAGCAGTTCTTC
-	TRBV20-1	TRBJ1-2	-	CSAKGRGGGYTF	TGCAGTGCTAAAGGCAGGGGAGGGGGCTACACCTTC
TRBD1	TRBV15	TRBJ1-6	-	CATSSRLSPRQGNSPLHF	TGTGCCACCAGCAGTCGTTTGAGTCCGAGACAGGGCAATTCACCCCTCCACTTT
-	TRBV4-2	TRBJ1-2	once	CASSQDLGGSIYGYTF	TGTGCCAGCAGCCAAGATTTGGGAGGGTCCATCTATGGCTACACCTTC
-	TRBV20-1	TRBJ2-1	-	CSVPPAGAGVDEQFF	TGCAGTGTCCCTCCCGCGGGGGCAGGGGTCGATGAGCAGTTCTTC
-	TRBV12-3/TRBV12-4	TRBJ1-1	-	CASSYRTVVNTEAFF	TGTGCCAGCAGTTATCGGACAGTAGTGAACACTGAAGCTTTCTTT
-	TRBV18	TRBJ2-5	few	CASSPNPREETQYF	TGTGCCAGCTCACCAAACCCCCGCGAAGAGACCCAGTACTTC
-	TRBV5-1	TRBJ2-1	-	CASSLAGVGADEQFF	TGCGCCAGCAGCTTGGCCGGGGTTGGTGCCGATGAGCAGTTCTTC